Each of the 7 T cell receptor beta chains below was sequenced from the same sample in a study of T cell responses to AZD1222 COVID-19 vaccine. Some clones are missing from TCRdb's copy, which holds only in-frame ones; the method was immunoSEQ multiplex PCR. This repertoire shows more than 95,000 clones, over 75% found once; its top ten account for about 9.4%. The sequencing here drew on peripheral blood, taken on day 0 of AZD1222 vaccination. The receptors were sampled from an adult in good health.

This chain links TRBV6-5 with TRBJ2-3; D possibly corresponds to TRBD1 (7 bases). V was clipped by 4 bases and J by 9 bases, with 14 bases between them. CDR3 length equals 13 residues. Per germline, CDR1 MNHEY and CDR2 SVGAGI. The CDR3 DNA reads as TGTGCCAGCAGTTTGGAGGGGGCGGCGACGCAGTATTTT. Translating it yields CASSLEGAATQYF.

This sequence joins TRBV6-5 and TRBJ2-7, with 9 bases that match TRBD1. Germline CDR1 reads MNHEY; CDR2 reads SVGAGI. This CDR3 contains 14 residues. V dropped 5 bases and J dropped 1; count of bases not matched to a gene: 3. CDR3 residues: CASSMTGGSYEQYF. The DNA of the CDR3 is TGTGCCAGCAGTATGACAGGGGGATCCTACGAGCAGTACTTC.

The rearrangement links TRBV6-5 to TRBJ2-1, with 7 bases identical to TRBD1. This CDR3 region has 16 residues. The V and J ends lost 4 bases and 1 base, in that order; junction bases with no gene match: 7. Germline CDR1 is MNHEY and CDR2 is SVGAGI. The CDR3 loop is CASSSQQGFSYNEQFF. The CDR3 DNA sequence: TGTGCCAGCAGTTCCCAACAGGGGTTTTCCTACAATGAGCAGTTCTTC.

V gene TRBV28 combines with J gene TRBJ1-2, with 8 positions matching TRBD1. Per the germline V gene, CDR1 is MDHEN and CDR2 is SYDVKM. Trimming at V came to 5 bases and at J to 8 bases, leaving 4 bases not matched to a gene. There are 12 residues in the CDR3. The CDR3, as DNA: TGTGCCAGCAGTGACAGGGACAGGGGCTACACCTTC. Translating it yields CASSDRDRGYTF.

The genes are TRBV13 and TRBJ2-2; TRBD1 matches 8 bases. Germline values: CDR1 PRHDT, CDR2 FYEKMQ (reference sequence). Germline trimming cut 5 bases from V and 1 base from J; bases unmatched to any gene: 9. The CDR3 sequence is 17 residues long. CDR3 in DNA: TGTGCCAGCAGCCCAAGAATTGGGACAGGGAACACCGGGGAGCTGTTTTTT. This sequence encodes CASSPRIGTGNTGELFF.

This clone was detected only a few times. The CDR3, as DNA: TGTGCCAGCACCACAGGGTCAGCGGGACACACTGAAGCTTTCTTT. Translating gives CASTTGSAGHTEAFF. The V and J genes are TRBV6-5 and TRBJ1-1, with a possible D match to TRBD1 (6 bases). Germline CDR1 reads MNHEY; CDR2 reads SVGAGI. Trimming left V 7 bases short and J 3 bases short, with 18 bases between. This CDR3 spans 15 amino acids.

A single count supports this clone. The chain couples TRBV6-5 to TRBJ1-1; D gene ambiguous. Trimming removed 2 bases from V and 1 base from J, with 11 bases in between. This CDR3 has 15 amino acids. Germline CDR1 reads MNHEY; CDR2 reads SVGAGI. CDR3 DNA: TGTGCCAGCAGTTACAGGAGGCGTGGGAACACTGAAGCTTTCTTT. Translating gives CASSYRRRGNTEAFF.